Below are 20 T cell receptor beta chains sequenced from a single sample in a study of T cell responses to AZD1222 COVID-19 vaccine. The table came from immunoSEQ multiplex PCR; TCRdb's copy has only in-frame clones and leaves some out. The sample carries some 140,000 clones, roughly nine tenths recorded once. The source material was peripheral blood, sampled on day 0 of AZD1222 vaccination. The receptors come from an adult in good health.

The rearrangement links TRBV2 to TRBJ1-6; D is unclear. The V gene lost 3 bases and the J gene lost 0 bases, with 12 bases spanning the gap. The CDR3 sequence is 17 residues long. Per germline, CDR1 SNHLY and CDR2 FYNNEI. The CDR3 sequence is CASSETLWSSYNSPLHF. The CDR3 nucleotides are TGTGCCAGCAGTGAGACTTTGTGGAGCTCCTATAATTCACCCCTCCACTTT. Based on the CDR3 plus reference TRBV2 and TRBJ1-6, the full variable domain is EPEVTQTPSHQVTQMGQEVILRCVPISNHLYFYWYRQILGQKVEFLVSFYNNEISEKSEIFDDQFSVERPDGSNFTLKIRSTKLEDSAMYFCASSETLWSSYNSPLHFGNGTRLTVT.

The chain employs TRBV4-2 and TRBJ1-2, with a weak D call TRBD1 (6 bases). V was shortened by 3 bases and J by 6 bases, with 20 bases between the two germline ends. Germline V lookup: CDR1 LGHNA, CDR2 YNFKEQ. The CDR3 is 16 residues long. The CDR3 spells CASSQALGGARNGYTF. The CDR3 DNA follows: TGTGCCAGCAGCCAGGCCTTGGGGGGGGCGCGGAATGGCTACACCTTC.

This rearrangement joins TRBV24-1 to TRBJ1-1; TRBD1 might be the D (6 bases). V lost 5 bases, J lost 0 bases, and 9 bases lay in between. Germline-derived CDR1 and CDR2 are KGHDR and SFDVKD. The CDR3 extends over 14 amino acids. The CDR3 reads CATSGGQMNTEAFF. CDR3 nucleotides: TGTGCCACCAGTGGTGGACAGATGAACACTGAAGCTTTCTTT.

The J gene is TRBJ2-5, the V gene TRBV30; unclear D gene. The CDR3 covers 13 residues. Germline CDR1 GTSNPN, CDR2 SVGIG (reference sequence). V was trimmed by 2 bases and J by 5 bases, leaving 12 bases between them. CDR3 amino acids: CAWSLTHRETQYF. In DNA, the CDR3 is TGTGCCTGGAGTCTCACTCACCGGGAGACCCAGTACTTC.

The rearrangement joins TRBV2 to TRBJ2-2; D may correspond to TRBD1 or TRBD2 (6 bases each). This CDR3 contains 14 residues. Per the germline V gene, CDR1 is SNHLY and CDR2 is FYNNEI. V was trimmed by 4 bases and J by 6 bases, leaving 12 bases between them. The CDR3 spells CASSVGGMAGELFF. DNA for the CDR3: TGTGCCAGCAGTGTAGGGGGGATGGCCGGGGAGCTGTTTTTT.

This chain uses TRBV4-1 with TRBJ2-3; the D is unclear. Germline CDR1 is MGHRA and CDR2 is YSYEKL. V was trimmed by 0 bases and J by 1 base, leaving 8 bases between them. This CDR3 is 15 amino acids long. The CDR3 nucleotides read TGCGCCAGCAGCCAAGAAACGGTCGGCACAGATACGCAGTATTTT. Translation gives CASSQETVGTDTQYF.

The chain combines TRBV9 with TRBJ2-3; 7 bases map to TRBD2. V lost 0 bases to trimming and J lost 3 bases; unmatched junction nucleotides: 4. The CDR3 has 15 amino acids. Per the germline V gene, CDR1 is SGDLS and CDR2 is YYNGEE. The DNA of the CDR3 is TGTGCCAGCAGCGTAGGGGTCGGGAGGACAGATACGCAGTATTTT. Translation gives CASSVGVGRTDTQYF.

CDR3 residues: CASSDLAGEQYF. The DNA for the CDR3 is TGTGCCAGCAGTGACCTAGCCGGTGAGCAGTACTTC. The chain carries TRBV25-1 and TRBJ2-7; tentatively, D is TRBD2 (5 bases). There are 12 residues in the CDR3. With 3 bases removed from V and 7 bases from J, the gap between germline ends came to 10 bases. Germline V gene sequence: CDR1 MGHDK, CDR2 SYGVNS.

The CDR3 here is CSAKWTGADTQYF. In nucleotides, the CDR3 is TGCAGCGCAAAATGGACAGGGGCAGATACGCAGTATTTT. The chain employs TRBV29-1 and TRBJ2-3; 9 bases map to TRBD1. Germline V gives CDR1 SQVTM, CDR2 ANQGSEA. This CDR3 comprises 13 residues. The V segment lost 7 bases and the J segment 4 bases; nucleotides outside the gene matches: 6.

The rearrangement joins TRBV11-2 to TRBJ2-1, with 7 bases identical to TRBD2. V shed 5 bases, J shed 15 bases, and the junction held 7 bases outside the gene matches. The CDR3 spans 11 residues. Germline CDR1 is SGHAT and CDR2 is FQNNGV. The CDR3 reads CASSPGLVMFF. CDR3 nucleotide sequence: TGTGCCAGCAGCCCCGGACTAGTCATGTTCTTC. Looking up the rest from reference TRBV11-2 and TRBJ2-1 gives the full variable domain: EAGVAQSPRYKIIEKRQSVAFWCNPISGHATLYWYQQILGQGPKLLIQFQNNGVVDDSQLPKDRFSAERLKGVDSTLKIQPAKLEDSAVYLCASSPGLVMFFGPGTRLTVL.

The chain links TRBV21-1 to TRBJ1-4; the table's TRBD1 call for D was not verified on the DNA. TRBV21-1 is labeled a pseudogene. The CDR3 has 15 residues. In nucleotides, the CDR3 is TGTGCCAGCCCCCCCGGGGACAGTAGAAATGAAAAACTGTTTTTT. Translation: CASPPGDSRNEKLFF.

The chain combines TRBV6-2 or TRBV6-3 with TRBJ1-1, with 7 bases that match TRBD1. Germline CDR1 and CDR2: MNHEY and SVGEGT. J gave up 1 base and V 0 bases, and 11 bases lay outside the gene matches. The CDR3 runs to 18 residues. CDR3 protein: CASSYSPQDRSPNTEAFF. The CDR3 DNA reads as TGTGCCAGCAGTTACTCCCCACAGGACAGGAGCCCGAACACTGAAGCTTTCTTT.

The gene calls are TRBV7-3 and TRBJ2-1, with TRBD2 identical over 11 bases. Per germline, CDR1 SGHTA and CDR2 FQGTGA. CDR3 length: 15 residues. Losses at the gene ends were 5 bases for V and 4 bases for J; bases not matched to a gene: 4. In DNA, the CDR3 is TGTGCCAGCAGCGCGGGACTAGCGGATTACAATGAGCAGTTCTTC. Encoded protein: CASSAGLADYNEQFF.

This chain uses TRBV25-1 with TRBJ2-7, with unresolved D. The CDR3 contains 11 residues. Trimming took off 3 bases at V and 3 bases at J, with 3 bases between the two ends. CDR1 and CDR2 (germline): MGHDK, SYGVNS. This CDR3 is CASSDSYEQYF. As DNA, the CDR3 is TGTGCCAGCAGTGACAGCTACGAGCAGTACTTC.

This clone was picked up one time. This sequence joins TRBV3-1 (or the pseudogene TRBV3-2) and TRBJ2-7; TRBD2 matches at 10 bases. V lost 4 bases and J lost 5; bases outside the gene matches: 5. Germline loops: CDR1 LGHDT, CDR2 YNNKEL (reference sequence). This CDR3 spans 14 amino acids. CDR3 residues: CASSLAGGHHEQYF. In DNA form, the CDR3 reads TGTGCCAGCAGCCTAGCGGGAGGTCACCACGAGCAGTACTTC.

The gene calls are TRBV5-1 and TRBJ1-5; D is unresolved. V lost 1 base to trimming and J lost 2 bases, with 7 bases between them. CDR3 length: 14 residues. The germline gives CDR1 SGHRS, CDR2 YFSETQ. As DNA, the CDR3 is TGCGCCAGCAGCTTGAGTACAGGCAATCAGCCCCAGCATTTT. This gives the protein CASSLSTGNQPQHF.

The CDR3 protein is CASSFGGFNEKLFF. The CDR3 DNA reads as TGTGCCAGCAGCTTTGGGGGATTTAATGAAAAACTGTTTTTT. The V gene is TRBV5-5, the J gene TRBJ1-4; D may be TRBD1 (5 bases). The germline CDR1 and CDR2 sequences are SGHKS and YYEKEE (reference sequence). The V gene lost 2 bases and the J gene lost 4 bases, with 9 bases spanning the gap. CDR3 size: 14 residues.

V gene TRBV7-2 combines with J gene TRBJ1-4; D is perhaps TRBD1 (6 bases). CDR1 is SGHTA, CDR2 FQGNSA, per germline. This CDR3 contains 16 residues. The ends were cut back, 4 bases at V and 7 bases at J, with 19 bases in the middle. DNA of the CDR3: TGTGCCAGCAGCTCTCAACCCCCCGGAGGGGGTGAAAAACTGTTTTTT. This gives the protein CASSSQPPGGGEKLFF.

This rearrangement joins TRBV11-3 to TRBJ2-5, with 8 bases matching TRBD2. Germline V CDR1 and CDR2: SGHNT, YENEEA. The CDR3 length is 16 residues. The V and J ends lost 1 base and 7 bases, in that order; junction bases with no gene match: 11. The CDR3 loop is CASSLGGLAGGGTQYF. CDR3 bases: TGTGCCAGCAGCTTAGGAGGTCTAGCGGGTGGCGGGACCCAGTACTTC.

The chain has TRBV4-1 and TRBJ2-5; no clear D gene. Deletions cut 0 bases from V and 4 bases from J, with 9 bases between. Germline lookup yields CDR1 MGHRA and CDR2 YSYEKL. The CDR3 covers 14 residues. CDR3 residues: CASSQERSGETQYF. CDR3 bases: TGCGCCAGCAGCCAAGAACGGTCGGGAGAGACCCAGTACTTC.